This T cell receptor beta chain was found in a study of cytomegalovirus exposure and HLA in healthy donors. V gave up 1 base and J gave up 13 bases; unmatched junction bases: 14. CDR3 length: 17 amino acids. Germline-derived CDR1 and CDR2 are MGHDK and SYGVNS. Libraries were prepared by immunoSEQ multiplex PCR; TCRdb keeps only in-frame clonotypes and omits some of them. The sample has roughly 140,000 clones, around nine tenths seen once. The sequence was obtained from a man between 18 and 35 years old in good health and CMV-seropositive. The sample comprised PBMCs. The chain is built from TRBV25-1 and TRBJ2-1; 12 bases are a match to TRBD1. CDR3 nucleotides: TGTGCCAGCAGTGAATCTAGGACCGGGACAGGGGGCTCGACCCAGTTCTTC. This translates into CASSESRTGTGGSTQFF. The complete variable domain, with remaining parts taken from reference TRBV25-1 and TRBJ2-1, reads EADIYQTPRYLVIGTGKKITLECSQTMGHDKMYWYQQDPGMELHLIHYSYGVNSTEKGDLSSESTVSRIRTEHFPLTLESARPSHTSQYLCASSESRTGTGGSTQFFGPGTRLTVL.